This is a list of T cell receptor beta chains from one sample in a study of blood T cell repertoires in COVID-19. The table came from immunoSEQ multiplex PCR; TCRdb's copy has only in-frame clones and leaves some out. There are more than 150,000 clones in the sample; around nine tenths occur only once, and 0.58% lies in the top ten. Sequenced: peripheral blood. All receptors derive from a man in his 60s with COVID-19, enrolled during active disease. Each CDR3 is given with its conserved first and last residue. Fields, in order: V gene, D gene, J gene, CDR3 protein. D genes are given only for firm matches.

>TRBV7-2|TRBD1|TRBJ1-5
CASSYDRASNQPQHF
>TRBV6-1|NA|TRBJ2-1
CASSESAPYNEQFF
>TRBV7-2|NA|TRBJ2-5
CASSPWGLKETQYF
>TRBV9|NA|TRBJ2-1
CASSAMGQVRQFF
>TRBV7-2|TRBD1|TRBJ1-1
CASSLGYGTGSTEAFF
>TRBV19|TRBD1|TRBJ1-1
CASRIQGVNTEAFF
>TRBV6-4|TRBD2|TRBJ2-1
CASSSREGLGEQFF
>TRBV2|NA|TRBJ2-7
CASSGHREPYEQYF
>TRBV6-2/TRBV6-3|NA|TRBJ1-2
CASSYSGRVNGYTF
>TRBV27|NA|TRBJ1-1
CASSYRENTEAFF
>TRBV5-4|TRBD1|TRBJ1-4
CASSSTRQGSEKLFF
>TRBV7-8|NA|TRBJ1-4
CASSLKPYGLANEKLFF
>TRBV5-1|NA|TRBJ2-2
CASIDWRREGTGELFF
>TRBV6-6|TRBD2|TRBJ2-7
CASSYVQGGKYEQYF
>TRBV3-1/TRBV3-2|NA|TRBJ2-5
CASSQVASSETQYF
>TRBV6-6|TRBD1|TRBJ1-1
CASRGDTGDTEAFF
>TRBV7-2|NA|TRBJ2-1
CASSLALYEQFF
>TRBV3-1/TRBV3-2|NA|TRBJ1-5
CASSQGGSNQPQHF
>TRBV6-2/TRBV6-3|NA|TRBJ2-1
CASSYDRRANEQFF
>TRBV27|TRBD2|TRBJ2-7
CASSPGLAGVQEQYF
>TRBV5-4|NA|TRBJ1-2
CASSLSTAGYGYTF
>TRBV7-9|NA|TRBJ1-5
CASSVGVGIPQPQHF
>TRBV6-5|NA|TRBJ2-5
CASRPIRDYQETQYF
>TRBV14|NA|TRBJ2-6
CASSQGHNSGANVLTF
>TRBV9|TRBD2|TRBJ2-2
CASSVALPRGGPGELFF
>TRBV4-3|NA|TRBJ1-2
CASSQDQSYGYTF
>TRBV7-9|TRBD1|TRBJ1-5
CASSLDHRTGGFSNQPQHF
>TRBV6-5|NA|TRBJ2-3
CASSKPGGGTDTQYF
>TRBV6-5|TRBD2|TRBJ2-5
CASSYSGGTWETQYF
>TRBV4-3|NA|TRBJ1-1
CASSRLGVTEAFF
>TRBV7-8|NA|TRBJ1-3
CASSLGDFGNTIYF
>TRBV12-3/TRBV12-4|NA|TRBJ2-7
CASSSQTYEQYF
>TRBV11-1|TRBD1|TRBJ2-2
CASSLGQVTGELFF
>TRBV9|NA|TRBJ1-3
CASSVEGWSGNTIYF
>TRBV24-1|NA|TRBJ1-2
CATSERAGLYGYTF
>TRBV11-2|NA|TRBJ2-2
CASSFSTLNTGKLFF
>TRBV28|NA|TRBJ2-7
CASSSMVGASSLSYEQYF